This TCR beta chain was sequenced during a study of blood T cell repertoires in COVID-19 (dated by TCRdb to 2020 to 2021). Regarding the complete study: Samples covering the acute and convalescent phases of COVID-19 were provided by collaborators in the United States, Italy and Spain. The prospective study material was composed of cDNA or gDNA derived from T cells, B-cell-depleted T cells, or PBMCs. The dataset comprised deeply sampled blood TCRbeta repertoires from subjects exposed to, actively infected with, or recovered from COVID-19. The repertoires were released in a freely available public database meant as a resource for research on the immune response to SARS-CoV-2. Samples were obtained from the ongoing ImmuneRACE study (first 160 participants) and from over 1,000 subjects provided by 6 global collaborators. A de-identified subject ID, COVID-19 status, age in years and sex were almost always included in the sample metadata. Where available, HLA class I and class II types were taken from metadata supplied by the sample provider and were not determined by assay-based typing. What the work shows at the level of the full study, not this receptor alone: How much clinical and demographic metadata was included differed by source and by participant, and the metadata was provided uncurated.

TCRbeta CDR3 regions were amplified from genomic DNA using the immunoSEQ Assay, a bias-controlled multiplex PCR. As for the authors' bioinformatics: Nucleated cell counts per sample were estimated from amplification of reference gene primers within the assay. Sequence reads were collapsed and filtered to measure the absolute abundance of every unique TCRbeta CDR3 rearrangement. Productive Simpson clonality was computed per sample as the square root of Simpson's diversity index over productive rearrangements. Sourced from immuneACCESS, this table was stored by TCRdb with only in-frame sequences that have V and J called. A share of the clones is absent; for the studies checked, an unresolved V gene accounts for under half, and the remainder has no known explanation. V, J and clone size are those of that table, while D and trimming were read from the DNA. This sample gives more than 300,000 clones in total; roughly four fifths of them show up just once. The ten largest make up around 5.1% of the sample.

CDR1 is given as KGHSH and CDR2 as LQKENI, both from the germline V gene. V loses 3 bases, J loses 2 bases, and the germline ends lie 7 bases apart. Including cysteine and phenylalanine, the CDR3 has 13 amino acids. The CDR3 DNA has 39 bases and is translated from base 1. This clone appeared a single time. This clone's antigen is unknown. No base quality information exists; no much larger clone differs at one position. Participants in the prospective study were enrolled through a virtual design, were aged roughly 18 to 100 years, and lived in roughly 25 United States geographic areas. In the prospective study, cohorts were assigned on the basis of participant-reported clinical history obtained from a screening survey and a study questionnaire. For ImmuneRACE Cohort 3, a participant was defined as recovered based on two consecutive negative NP/OP PCR tests, clearance by a healthcare professional, or resolution of symptoms. In the prospective study, mobile phlebotomists collected whole blood, serum and a nasopharyngeal or oropharyngeal swab from each participant. Prospective study participants could optionally give additional blood draws and questionnaires over an approximately 2-month period. Blood samples from the prospective study were shipped frozen or at room temperature prior to DNA extraction.

This sequence originates from a woman aged 45-60 years who had recovered from COVID-19. The chain is made from TRBV18 and TRBJ1-2, with no confidently assigned D gene. Sequencing used PBMCs or T cells enriched from blood (not recorded which). The nucleotide sequence reads TGTGCCAGCTCACCCTTGAGGAACTATGGCTACACCTTC. Its amino acids are CASSPLRNYGYTF.